Each of the 30 T cell receptor beta chains below was sequenced from the same sample in a study of CD8+CD57+ T cells in acquired aplastic anemia. All patients picked for sequencing had shown, by flow cytometry, an expansion of CD8+CD57+ cells. The study profiled TCR beta VDJ and CDR3 using genomic DNA as template. Via MiXCR, TCRdb re-called the reads, giving one row per CDR3 protein. The sample lists about 240,000 distinct CDR3 sequences; about 44% were seen once. Sequencing was done on a sample of sorted CD4+, CD8+, or CD8+CD57+ T cells (not recorded which) from PBMCs. These receptors originate from a human donor with aplastic anemia.

This clonotype was counted ten times or more. In DNA form, the CDR3 reads TGCGCCAGCAGTGAGGGGCAGGGTGGAGGTTGGTACACTGAAGCTTTCTTT. Protein sequence: CASSEGQGGGWYTEAFF. The chain employs TRBV10-2 and TRBJ1-1; D may be TRBD1 (5 bases). The V end was cut by 2 bases, the J end by 3 bases, with 19 bases between. The CDR3 sequence is 17 residues long. Germline CDR1 WSHSY, CDR2 SAAADI.

The genes are TRBV2 and TRBJ2-3; 9 nucleotides line up with TRBD1. J lost 4 bases, V lost 6 bases, and 8 bases had no gene match. Germline V gene lookup returns CDR1 SNHLY and CDR2 FYNNEI. The CDR3 runs to 15 residues. The CDR3 reads CASRATGGDADTQYF. The CDR3 DNA follows: TGTGCCAGCAGGGCAACAGGGGGCGACGCAGATACGCAGTATTTT.

This clonotype was observed at least ten times. In nucleotides, the CDR3 is TGTGCCACCAGTGATAAGCACGAGGATACGCAGTATTTT. Residues: CATSDKHEDTQYF. The rearrangement links TRBV24-1 to TRBJ2-3; D gene uncertain. The CDR3 runs to 13 residues. Germline assignment: CDR1 KGHDR and CDR2 SFDVKD. The V gene lost 3 bases and the J gene lost 6 bases, with 9 bases spanning the gap.

This clonotype was counted ten times or more. This sequence joins TRBV13 and TRBJ2-3; 8 bases match TRBD2. This CDR3 comprises 15 residues. V lost 5 bases, J lost 1 base, and 5 bases stayed unmatched. From germline, CDR1 is PRHDT and CDR2 FYEKMQ (reference sequence). The CDR3 loop reads CASSLATSGTDTQYF. CDR3 coding DNA: TGTGCCAGCAGCCTGGCGACTAGCGGCACAGATACGCAGTATTTT. The whole variable domain, remainder taken from reference TRBV13 and TRBJ2-3, is AAGVIQSPRHLIKEKRETATLKCYPIPRHDTVYWYQQGPGQDPQFLISFYEKMQSDKGSIPDRFSAQQFSDYHSELNMSSLELGDSALYFCASSLATSGTDTQYFGPGTRLTVL.

The chain uses TRBV7-9 and TRBJ1-5, with 7 bases identical to TRBD1. This CDR3 is built from 13 residues. J lost 5 bases, V lost 4 bases, and 2 bases had no gene match. Germline CDR1 reads SEHNR; CDR2 reads FQNEAQ (reference sequence). CDR3 DNA: TGTGCCAGCAGCTCGGGACAGTATCAGCCCCAGCATTTT. Translated, it gives CASSSGQYQPQHF. Full variable domain (outside the CDR3, taken from reference TRBV7-9 and TRBJ1-5): DTGVSQNPRHKITKRGQNVTFRCDPISEHNRLYWYRQTLGQGPEFLTYFQNEAQLEKSRLLSDRFSAERPKGSFSTLEIQRTEQGDSAMYLCASSSGQYQPQHFGDGTRLSIL.

This chain connects TRBV15 to TRBJ2-7; 8 bases are a match to TRBD1. Germline lookup yields CDR1 LNHNV and CDR2 YYDKDF (reference sequence). The CDR3 has 16 residues. Losses at the gene ends were 5 bases for V and 1 base for J; bases not matched to a gene: 10. CDR3 in amino acids: CATSETRTGMSYEQYF. In DNA form, the CDR3 reads TGTGCCACCAGCGAAACCAGGACAGGGATGTCCTACGAGCAGTACTTC.

The table lists this clonotype with many counts. The gene calls are TRBV5-6 and TRBJ2-5, with D unresolved. V lost 0 bases and J lost 2, with 5 bases in between. CDR1 is SGHDT, CDR2 YYEEEE, per germline. The CDR3 contains 13 residues. CDR3: CASSLAQQETQYF. CDR3 DNA: TGTGCCAGCAGCTTGGCTCAGCAAGAGACCCAGTACTTC.

This clonotype was counted many times. The rearrangement uses TRBV7-9 and TRBJ1-4; 7 bases line up with TRBD1. Per germline, CDR1 SEHNR and CDR2 FQNEAQ (reference sequence). The trim removed 6 bases at V and 8 bases at J, leaving 9 bases unmatched. The CDR3 extends over 14 amino acids. CDR3: CASRPGGLGEKLFF. CDR3 DNA sequence: TGTGCCAGCAGGCCAGGGGGGCTTGGGGAAAAACTGTTTTTT.

This clonotype occurred many times. The chain combines TRBV25-1 with TRBJ1-2; 7 bases map to TRBD1. The CDR3 has 16 residues. The J segment lost 0 bases and the V segment lost 5 bases, leaving 9 bases of the junction unmatched. Looked up from germline, CDR1 is MGHDK and CDR2 is SYGVNS. The CDR3 loop reads CASSKGRDSTNYGYTF. The CDR3 DNA reads TGTGCCAGCAGTAAGGGAAGGGACAGCACTAACTATGGCTACACCTTC.

The V gene is TRBV15, the J gene TRBJ1-5; 7 bases line up with TRBD1. The CDR3 sequence is 14 residues long. J was trimmed by 7 bases and V by 5 bases; bases with no gene match: 8. Germline V lookup: CDR1 LNHNV, CDR2 YYDKDF (reference sequence). CDR3: CATSLRQGFQPQHF. The CDR3 nucleotides are TGTGCCACCAGCTTACGACAGGGCTTCCAGCCCCAGCATTTT. The full variable domain, with the rest looked up from reference TRBV15 and TRBJ1-5, is DAMVIQNPRYQVTQFGKPVTLSCSQTLNHNVMYWYQQKSSQAPKLLFHYYDKDFNNEADTPDNFQSRRPNTSFCFLDIRSPGLGDTAMYLCATSLRQGFQPQHFGDGTRLSIL.

This clonotype was seen at least ten times. The chain has TRBV6-1 and TRBJ2-7; D remains unclear. V dropped 7 bases and J dropped 3 bases, with 13 bases sitting between them. The CDR3 has 13 residues. The germline V gene encodes CDR1 MNHNS and CDR2 SASEGT. The CDR3 reads CASKGKPFYEQYF. The CDR3 DNA sequence: TGTGCCAGCAAGGGCAAACCCTTCTACGAGCAGTACTTC.

The V and J genes are TRBV29-1 and TRBJ2-3; D may be TRBD1 (7 bases). Trimming shortened V by 2 bases and J by 6 bases, and 12 bases separated the two germline ends. CDR1 and CDR2 (germline): SQVTM, ANQGSEA. There are 13 residues in the CDR3. CDR3 in amino acids: CSVEKGAGDTQYF. CDR3 sequence (DNA): TGCAGCGTTGAAAAGGGGGCGGGGGATACGCAGTATTTT.

V is TRBV7-6 and J is TRBJ2-7; the D is unclear. The J call is in doubt because the DNA end fits TRBJ2-5 better. The CDR3 runs to 13 residues. Germline CDR1 is SGHVS and CDR2 is FNYEAQ. CDR3 DNA: TGTGCCAGCAGCTTGAACCACCAAGAGACCCAGTACTTC. This gives the protein CASSLNHQETQYF.

Many counts were recorded for this clonotype. The rearrangement uses TRBV12-5 and TRBJ1-2; 8 nucleotides match TRBD1. The CDR3 is 15 amino acids. J gave up 6 bases and V 2 bases, and 8 bases lay outside the gene matches. The germline CDR1 and CDR2 sequences are LGHNT and FRNRAP. For the CDR3, the DNA is TGTGCTAGTGGTTTGTCCACACAGGGGGTCAATGGCTACACCTTC. Its translation is CASGLSTQGVNGYTF. Full variable domain (remainder filled in from reference TRBV12-5 and TRBJ1-2): DARVTQTPRHKVTEMGQEVTMRCQPILGHNTVFWYRQTMMQGLELLAYFRNRAPLDDSGMPKDRFSAEMPDATLATLKIQPSEPRDSAVYFCASGLSTQGVNGYTFGSGTRLTVV.

This clonotype was observed a handful of times. The rearrangement uses TRBV4-1 and TRBJ1-5, with no clear D. CDR3 length: 15 residues. Germline V CDR1 and CDR2: MGHRA, YSYEKL. The V end was cut by 4 bases, the J end by 4 bases, with 14 bases between. DNA of the CDR3: TGCGCCAGCAGCCTTAATAAACCGACGAATCAGCCCCAGCATTTT. This sequence encodes CASSLNKPTNQPQHF.

This clonotype occurred many times. The chain employs TRBV4-2 and TRBJ2-7; TRBD2 might be the D (5 bases). The CDR3 has 13 amino acids. The V gene's germline CDR1 is LGHNA and CDR2 YNFKEQ. Trimming left V 4 bases short and J 3 bases short, with 10 bases between. CDR3 bases: TGTGCCAGCAGCCCCGGGGTGAACTACGAGCAGTACTTC. This encodes CASSPGVNYEQYF.

This sequence joins TRBV2 and TRBJ2-7; tentatively, D is TRBD1 (6 bases). Deletions cut 4 bases from V and 4 bases from J, with 14 bases between. The length of the CDR3 is 14 residues. Germline CDR1 and CDR2: SNHLY and FYNNEI. The CDR3 nucleotides are TGTGCCAGCAGTGTGCAGGGGTTGAGGTACGAGCAGTACTTC. It codes for CASSVQGLRYEQYF.

The chain links TRBV29-1 to TRBJ1-1; the match to TRBD1 covers 8 bases. V trimming: 3 bases; J trimming: 1 base; junction bases outside the gene matches: 7. There are 15 residues in the CDR3. Per the germline V gene, CDR1 is SQVTM and CDR2 is ANQGSEA. This CDR3 reads CSVEDRVKGNTEAFF. The CDR3, as DNA: TGCAGCGTTGAGGACAGGGTTAAGGGGAACACTGAAGCTTTCTTT.

This chain joins TRBV12-3 or TRBV12-4 and TRBJ2-1; 7 positions agree with TRBD2. The ends lost 3 bases at V and 2 bases at J; junction bases unmatched: 7. The CDR3 runs 16 residues. The DNA of the CDR3 is TGTGCCAGCAGTTTTTTTGGGGGACTAACCTACAATGAGCAGTTCTTC. This gives the protein CASSFFGGLTYNEQFF.

For this clonotype: This may be a read error, as it is one base from a much larger clone. This chain links TRBV6-2 or TRBV6-3 with TRBJ1-1, with D uncertain. Deletions cut 2 bases from V and 1 base from J, with 11 bases between. This CDR3 region has 15 residues. Germline assignment: CDR1 MNHEY and CDR2 SVGEGT. CDR3: CASSYLLDANTEAFF. The CDR3 DNA reads as TGTGCCAGCAGTTACCTCCTTGACGCGAACACTGAAGCTTTCTTT.

The V gene is TRBV20-1, the J gene TRBJ2-5; D uncertain. Germline CDR1 and CDR2: DFQATT and SNEGSKA (reference sequence). The CDR3 is 14 amino acids. V lost 6 bases and J lost 5, with 19 bases in between. The CDR3 spells CSADPISSRETQYF. CDR3 DNA: TGCAGTGCCGACCCCATCTCGAGCCGGGAGACCCAGTACTTC.

CDR3 DNA: TGTGCCAGCAGCTTAGTCCGAGGTAAAGCTAACTATGGCTACACCTTC. Residues: CASSLVRGKANYGYTF. The chain joins TRBV7-2 to TRBJ1-2; D not certain. Trimming cost V 1 base and J 0 bases, with 12 bases left between them. The germline gives CDR1 SGHTA, CDR2 FQGNSA. The CDR3 spans 16 residues.

The genes are TRBV6-4 and TRBJ2-3; D may match TRBD1 or TRBD2 (5 bases each). This CDR3 is built from 16 residues. Germline V gene sequence: CDR1 MRHNA, CDR2 SNTAGT. The V end lost 4 bases, the J end lost 6 bases, and 20 bases lay between the germline ends. CDR3 sequence (DNA): TGTGCCAGCAGTGTAAGGCGCCGGGACCGCCACGATACGCAGTATTTT. Translated: CASSVRRRDRHDTQYF.

This sequence joins TRBV19 and TRBJ2-7; TRBD1 aligns across 7 bases. The CDR3 sequence is 13 residues long. CDR1 and CDR2 (germline): LNHDA, SQIVND (reference sequence). The V and J ends lost 6 bases and 11 bases, in that order; junction bases with no gene match: 13. CDR3 loop: CASSKQGTTVEYF. The DNA for the CDR3 is TGTGCCAGTAGCAAACAGGGGACGACTGTGGAGTACTTC.

This clonotype was seen many times. The chain uses TRBV7-6 and TRBJ1-4, with TRBD1 as a possible D gene (5 bases). The CDR3 totals 14 residues. V shed 5 bases and J shed 8 bases, with 15 bases lying between them. CDR1 and CDR2 (germline): SGHVS, FNYEAQ. The CDR3 is CASSARLEGEKLFF. DNA for the CDR3: TGTGCCAGCAGCGCCAGATTGGAGGGGGAAAAACTGTTTTTT.

V gene TRBV7-9 combines with J gene TRBJ1-1; D uncertain. The germline V and J ends were trimmed by 1 base and 5 bases, with 11 bases remaining between them. This CDR3 has 14 amino acids. Germline V gene sequence: CDR1 SEHNR, CDR2 FQNEAQ (reference sequence). The CDR3 coding sequence is TGTGCCAGCAGCTTAGGGAGGGCTGGTACTGAAGCTTTCTTT. Protein: CASSLGRAGTEAFF.

V and J are TRBV7-6 and TRBJ2-7, with TRBD1 matching 12 bases. Germline lookup yields CDR1 SGHVS and CDR2 FNYEAQ. The junction had 4 bases not matched to a gene; V was cut back by 5 bases and J by 5 bases. CDR3 length equals 14 residues. The CDR3 region is CASSLGDRGHEQYF. The CDR3 DNA follows: TGTGCCAGCAGCCTGGGGGACAGGGGGCACGAGCAGTACTTC.

Many counts were recorded for this clonotype. The V call is TRBV4-2, the J call TRBJ2-7; 7 nucleotides line up with TRBD2. The CDR3 loop spans 16 amino acids. Trimming took 0 bases from V and 2 from J; bases not matched to a gene: 7. Looked up from germline, CDR1 is LGHNA and CDR2 is YNFKEQ. CDR3 in amino acids: CASSQEPRGGTYEQYF. CDR3 bases: TGTGCCAGCAGCCAAGAACCGCGCGGGGGTACCTACGAGCAGTACTTC.

The chain carries TRBV24-1 and TRBJ2-7; TRBD1 matches at 12 bases. V shed 5 bases, J shed 3 bases, and the junction held 4 bases outside the gene matches. CDR1 is KGHDR and CDR2 is SFDVKD in the germline V gene. The CDR3 has 15 residues. The CDR3 here is CATSGGQGADYEQYF. The CDR3 nucleotides read TGTGCCACCAGTGGGGGACAGGGGGCCGACTACGAGCAGTACTTC.

The chain links TRBV10-3 to TRBJ1-6; 9 bases are a match to TRBD1. CDR1 ENHRY and CDR2 SYGVKD come from the germline V gene. The J segment lost 15 bases and the V segment lost 7 bases, leaving 10 bases of the junction unmatched. CDR3 length: 13 amino acids. The CDR3 DNA reads as TGTGCCATCAAGGGGACAGGGAAATCGTTCCTCCACTTT. Its protein is CAIKGTGKSFLHF.